A single sample is the source of the 17 T cell receptor beta chains below, sequenced in a study of CD8+ T cells in alopecia areata. RNA was isolated and reverse transcribed to cDNA, the sequencing template. Only in-frame clones appear in the TCRdb table, and some are missing; sequencing was by immunoSEQ multiplex PCR. The table records fewer than 250,000 clones, around 60% of them present only once. Treatment given: oral pan-JAK inhibitor, 5-10 mg twice daily. The source was CD4+ T cells sorted from blood, collected around week 50, from a patient treated with tofacitinib. These receptors originate from a human donor with alopecia areata.

The chain joins TRBV29-1 to TRBJ1-2; TRBD1 might be the D (6 bases). With 6 bases removed from V and 6 bases from J, the gap between germline ends came to 26 bases. This CDR3 has 16 residues. Germline lookup yields CDR1 SQVTM and CDR2 ANQGSEA. The CDR3 sequence: CSVKPPNSQGNHGYTF. In DNA form, the CDR3 reads TGCAGCGTGAAACCTCCCAACTCGCAGGGGAACCATGGCTACACCTTC.

The chain is built from TRBV30 and TRBJ1-2, with D possibly TRBD1 on 5 matching bases. V gave up 7 bases and J gave up 5 bases, with 14 bases separating them. The CDR3 is 12 residues long. The germline CDR1 and CDR2 sequences are GTSNPN and SVGIG (reference sequence). CDR3 residues: CAYGGIQYGYTF. CDR3 sequence (DNA): TGTGCCTATGGGGGGATCCAATATGGCTACACCTTC. Drawing the rest from reference TRBV30 and TRBJ1-2, the complete variable domain is SQTIHQWPATLVQPVGSPLSLECTVEGTSNPNLYWYRQAAGRGLQLLFYSVGIGQISSEVPQNLSASRPQDRQFILSSKKLLLSDSGFYLCAYGGIQYGYTFGSGTRLTVV.

The genes are TRBV7-6 and TRBJ2-5; D not resolved. CDR1 SGHVS and CDR2 FNYEAQ come from the germline V gene. V lost 3 bases to trimming and J lost 5 bases, with 10 bases between them. The CDR3 length is 13 residues. The CDR3 loop reads CASSLGYRETQYF. The CDR3 region has the DNA TGTGCCAGCAGCTTGGGTTATAGGGAGACCCAGTACTTC. The variable domain in full, completed from reference TRBV7-6 and TRBJ2-5, reads GAGVSQSPRYKVTKRGQDVALRCDPISGHVSLYWYRQALGQGPEFLTYFNYEAQQDKSGLPNDRFSAERPEGSISTLTIQRTEQRDSAMYRCASSLGYRETQYFGPGTRLLVL.

The CDR3 region is CAWSDTGNTEAFF. As DNA, the CDR3 is TGTGCCTGGAGTGACACAGGGAACACTGAAGCTTTCTTT. This rearrangement joins TRBV30 to TRBJ1-1; tentative D call: TRBD1 (5 bases). The length of the CDR3 is 13 residues. V was trimmed by 1 base and J by 1 base, leaving 7 bases between them. Germline values: CDR1 GTSNPN, CDR2 SVGIG (reference sequence).

This clone showed up just a few times. J is TRBJ1-2 and V is TRBV29-1; 7 bases fit TRBD1. The junction had 3 bases not matched to a gene; V was cut back by 6 bases and J by 2 bases. The CDR3 is made up of 12 amino acids. From germline, CDR1 is SQVTM and CDR2 ANQGSEA. CDR3 in amino acids: CSVQTGNYGYTF. The CDR3 nucleotides are TGCAGCGTCCAGACAGGGAACTATGGCTACACCTTC.

V is TRBV15 and J is TRBJ2-7; TRBD1 matches at 7 bases. The CDR3 has 15 residues. V dropped 1 base and J dropped 3; count of bases not matched to a gene: 6. Germline V lookup: CDR1 LNHNV, CDR2 YYDKDF (reference sequence). The CDR3 protein is CATSRAKQGIYEQYF. CDR3 DNA: TGTGCCACCAGCAGAGCTAAACAGGGGATCTACGAGCAGTACTTC.

The chain carries TRBV11-2 and TRBJ2-7, with 10 positions matching TRBD1. V lost 1 base to trimming and J lost 7 bases; unmatched junction nucleotides: 10. CDR1 and CDR2 (germline): SGHAT, FQNNGV. The CDR3 is made up of 16 amino acids. CDR3 loop: CASSLGGGTGALEQYF. In nucleotides, the CDR3 is TGTGCCAGCAGCTTAGGAGGCGGGACAGGGGCACTAGAGCAGTACTTC.

This clone has a single count. The V gene is TRBV19, the J gene TRBJ1-2; TRBD1 is a possible D gene (5 bases). CDR1 LNHDA and CDR2 SQIVND come from the germline V gene (reference sequence). Trimming took off 3 bases at V and 4 bases at J, with 15 bases between the two ends. There are 15 residues in the CDR3. CDR3 protein: CASSIGGDFSYGYTF. CDR3 nucleotide sequence: TGTGCCAGTAGTATTGGTGGGGACTTCTCCTATGGCTACACCTTC. The variable domain in full, completed from reference TRBV19 and TRBJ1-2, reads DGGITQSPKYLFRKEGQNVTLSCEQNLNHDAMYWYRQDPGQGLRLIYYSQIVNDFQKGDIAEGYSVSREKKESFPLTVTSAQKNPTAFYLCASSIGGDFSYGYTFGSGTRLTVV.

The V gene is TRBV6-1, the J gene TRBJ2-7; 8 bases align to TRBD2. Germline V gene sequence: CDR1 MNHNS, CDR2 SASEGT. Unmatched junction bases numbered 4, after V lost 6 bases and J lost 6 bases. This CDR3 has 12 residues. CDR3 DNA sequence: TGTGCCAGCAGGGTTAGCGGGGCCGAGCAGTACTTC. Translation: CASRVSGAEQYF.

This clone was seen a handful of times. At the DNA level, this CDR3 is encoded by other sequences in the same sample as well. The chain is built from TRBV15 and TRBJ2-5; no reliable D call. The ends were cut back, 1 base at V and 2 bases at J, with 2 bases in the middle. The CDR3 is 12 amino acids. Germline CDR1 reads LNHNV; CDR2 reads YYDKDF (reference sequence). CDR3 in DNA: TGTGCCACCAGCAGAGTACAAGAGACCCAGTACTTC. It specifies CATSRVQETQYF.

J is TRBJ1-2 and V is TRBV4-3; D unresolved. Trimming stripped 0 bases from V and 3 bases from J, with 8 bases between. Germline values: CDR1 LGHNA, CDR2 YSLEER. The CDR3 contains 14 residues. DNA of the CDR3: TGCGCCAGCAGCCAAGAGTTAGGGTACTATGGCTACACCTTC. Protein: CASSQELGYYGYTF.

The genes are TRBV5-1 and TRBJ2-4; D gene uncertain. Looked up from germline, CDR1 is SGHRS and CDR2 is YFSETQ. The CDR3 loop spans 13 amino acids. The V end lost 4 bases, the J end lost 6 bases, and 11 bases lay between the germline ends. The CDR3 bases are TGCGCCAGCAGCCCTACAGCCGGAAACATTCAGTACTTC. Translation: CASSPTAGNIQYF. The whole variable domain, filled in from reference TRBV5-1 and TRBJ2-4, reads KAGVTQTPRYLIKTRGQQVTLSCSPISGHRSVSWYQQTPGQGLQFLFEYFSETQRNKGNFPGRFSGRQFSNSRSEMNVSTLELGDSALYLCASSPTAGNIQYFGAGTRLSVL.

V and J are TRBV14 and TRBJ2-6; 7 nucleotides align to TRBD1. The V gene's germline CDR1 is SGHDN and CDR2 FVKESK. The CDR3 consists of 18 residues. J lost 1 base, V lost 5 bases, and 11 bases had no gene match. The CDR3 is CASSYRTGSSSGANVLTF. The DNA of the CDR3 is TGTGCCAGCAGCTACCGGACAGGTTCCTCTTCTGGGGCCAACGTCCTGACTTTC. The entire variable domain, with the rest obtained from reference TRBV14 and TRBJ2-6, is as follows: EAGVTQFPSHSVIEKGQTVTLRCDPISGHDNLYWYRRVMGKEIKFLLHFVKESKQDESGMPNNRFLAERTGGTYSTLKVQPAELEDSGVYFCASSYRTGSSSGANVLTFGAGSRLTVL.

This clone was observed a single time. The rearrangement links TRBV5-1 to TRBJ2-7, with 10 bases matching TRBD1. Losses at the gene ends were 2 bases for V and 2 bases for J; bases not matched to a gene: 16. CDR3 length equals 19 residues. CDR1 and CDR2 from the germline V gene are SGHRS and YFSETQ. The CDR3 loop is CASSFGTGTGVSSAYEQYF. The CDR3 DNA sequence: TGCGCCAGCAGCTTTGGTACCGGGACAGGGGTGTCGTCAGCCTACGAGCAGTACTTC. Using reference TRBV5-1 and TRBJ2-7 for the parts outside the CDR3, the full variable domain is KAGVTQTPRYLIKTRGQQVTLSCSPISGHRSVSWYQQTPGQGLQFLFEYFSETQRNKGNFPGRFSGRQFSNSRSEMNVSTLELGDSALYLCASSFGTGTGVSSAYEQYFGPGTRLTVT.

This rearrangement joins TRBV7-7 to TRBJ2-1; no clear D. The CDR3 loop spans 14 amino acids. Germline CDR1 SSHAT, CDR2 FNYEAQ (reference sequence). Trimming took off 3 bases at V and 6 bases at J, with 12 bases between the two ends. Here the CDR3 reads CASSLSQITNEQFF. In DNA form, the CDR3 reads TGTGCCAGCAGCTTGTCCCAGATAACCAATGAGCAGTTCTTC.

CDR3 bases: TGTGCCAGCAACCGGCATGTCACAGATACGCAGTATTTT. It encodes CASNRHVTDTQYF. The V and J genes are TRBV2 and TRBJ2-3; D not resolved. CDR3 size: 13 residues. Per germline, CDR1 SNHLY and CDR2 FYNNEI. Trimming pared 7 bases from V and 2 bases from J, leaving 10 bases between.

This clone was seen only a few times. The CDR3 nucleotides read TGTGCCAGCAGTGAACTAGCGGGGAGCTCCTACGAGCAGTACTTC. This sequence encodes CASSELAGSSYEQYF. The chain carries TRBV5-6 and TRBJ2-7; TRBD2 matches 10 bases. The CDR3 has 15 amino acids. V shed 5 bases, J shed 0 bases, and the junction held 5 bases outside the gene matches. The germline V gene encodes CDR1 SGHDT and CDR2 YYEEEE.